This TCR beta chain was identified in a study of cytomegalovirus exposure and HLA in healthy donors (dated by TCRdb to 2016 to 2017). At the level of the whole study: An earlier analysis of roughly 610 of the donors reported 250 to 350 Gb of sequence data and 95 million to 140 million unique TCR beta sequences obtained from roughly 180 million T cells. A later genetic analysis took genome-wide SNP genotypes for about 65% of the roughly 670 donors and used that subset as a discovery cohort. The T cell repertoires of under 700 subjects were profiled by immunosequencing and related to cytomegalovirus serostatus. Approximately 300 gigabases of sequencing data and 91 million or so unique TCR sequences made up an early release that covered nearly 650 HLA-typed donors. Both class I and class II loci were covered by HLA typing, at four-digit resolution. The aim of the study was to test whether cataloging public T cell receptors could identify signatures of past pathogen exposure. Typing coverage varied by locus: roughly 629-640 donors for A, B, C, DRB1 and DQB1; 522 for DQA1; about 590 for DPA1; about 450 for DPB1. In addition to the first cohort of 650 to 750 subjects, a separate validation cohort of approximately 110 different subjects was used. The genetic ancestry cluster associated with self-reported Caucasian donors included 81% of the 300 to 450 genotyped donors. Donor age, sex, ethnicity and CMV serostatus were compiled alongside the repertoire data. To decide whether each TCR beta V gene segment behaved as functional or pseudogenic, an earlier analysis of fewer than 750 of the donors relied on high-throughput TCR beta sequencing. To study patterns of TCR occurrence, a later analysis re-analyzed previously published TCR beta repertoires from around 700 donors and added high-resolution HLA genotyping. In the later analysis, no new phenotypic data were used to find candidate immune exposures; instead, reliance was placed on TCR beta sequences and their occurrence across donors. All discovery cohort repertoires had been generated using a single sequencing platform. Among 300 to 500 genotyped donors of the cohort, an average of approximately 220,000 unique TCR beta nucleotide sequences was sequenced per donor, of which about 18% were non-productive. A handful of DR-DQ haplotypes were handled as single units for association and clustering because linkage in the cohort was strong. High-throughput TCR immunosequencing, statistical association of individual TCRs with disease status, and machine learning were combined to predict cytomegalovirus infection status. The research as a whole found: Presence/absence analyses assumed roughly uniform sequencing depth across donors, an assumption that may not hold. Most TCR sequences were observed very rarely across donors, whereas some public TCRs were present in many individuals. According to the authors, the approach could potentially be generalized to other disease states and immunological phenotypes. Because counts were too low, 15 or so rarely observed V segments, including chromosome 9 orphons, were excluded from the earlier analysis of 587 of the donors. A later analysis reported that several top co-occurrence clusters appeared linked to parvovirus B19, influenza, CMV and Epstein-Barr virus. Only TCR beta chains were sequenced in this cohort, and the absence of alpha or paired-chain data limited detectable features. The classifier was reported to diagnose cytomegalovirus status with high specificity and sensitivity in both the original cohort and the validation cohort. A cluster of highly shared sequence variants was judged likely to represent a technical artifact of the sequencing pipeline. A further reported finding was that TCR beta sequences accurately predicted the HLA-A and HLA-B alleles for most subjects in the first cohort. An association between a missense DCLRE1C variant and V-gene and J-gene trimming of TCR beta chains was found in a later genetic analysis and replicated in an independent cohort. Linkage disequilibrium might explain the correlated functional status among segregating V segments, but an unknown experimental factor could not be ruled out. In a later analysis, HLA-associated TCR beta chains showed more clonal expansion and lower generation probabilities than non-associated chains that were equally common. For the cohort, immune exposure information was limited to CMV serostatus. Because HLA typing was unavailable for some donors at each locus, only the typed subset was used in association tests. According to a later analysis, TCR association rates differed among HLA loci, with DRB1 alleles showing the most associated TCRs and HLA-C alleles showing the fewest. A few of the identified cytomegalovirus-associated TCR beta chains were confirmed in vitro to be specific for cytomegalovirus antigens. According to a later analysis, most CMV-associated TCR beta chains appeared to be HLA-restricted, and the HLA associations seemed to be driven largely by CMV exposure. A total of about 180 TCR beta chains were listed by the study as associated with cytomegalovirus. At a false discovery rate of 0.05, a later analysis linked about 17,000 TCR beta sequences to specific HLA alleles. In an earlier analysis of more than 450 of the donors, most TCR beta V segments were observed in productive rearrangements about 87% or about 30% of the time, broadly matching IMGT annotations. Compared with the roughly 710-donor mean, donors in an Asian-associated ancestry cluster had fewer N-insertions in productive TCRs, according to a later genetic analysis. When HLA alleles, especially DR and DQ, strongly co-occurred, attributing TCR associations to individual alleles was difficult.

With respect to this clone: What this receptor recognizes is not known. Nothing much larger sits one base from this clone, and base qualities are not available.

The cohort consisted of 670 or so healthy bone marrow donors. Cohort members were all nominally healthy when sampled, although unrecorded immune exposures were likely present. The donor tested CMV seropositive, placing the donor among the roughly 270 seropositive members of the cohort. A peripheral blood sample was provided by each donor, and peripheral blood mononuclear cells were used for TCR beta sequencing. Genomic DNA extraction from the blood cell samples was performed with the Qiagen DNeasy Blood Extraction Kit. The protocol used for the library was the immunoSEQ multiplex PCR assay. The multiplex PCR relied on a mix of 60 forward primers for TCR Vbeta segments and 13 reverse primers for TCR Jbeta segments. Amplification of the CDR3 region of rearranged TCR beta genes was performed with a multiplex PCR assay on genomic DNA. The amplified TCR beta libraries were sequenced on the Illumina HiSeq System as 87-base-pair reads. The study's own analysis went as follows. A later analysis counted about 80 million unique TCR beta chains across the 666 repertoires, and some 12 million of these chains were shared by at least two donors. Raw reads were error-corrected and collapsed into unique sequences by a nearest-neighbor algorithm in which closely related sequences were merged to remove PCR and sequencing errors. V, D and J gene segments were assigned by aligning CDR3 sequences to IMGT reference sequences. For a sequence to be retained, a match of at least six nucleotides was required to both a V gene segment and a J gene segment. Rearrangements were called productive when the CDR3 lacked stop codons and stayed in frame with V and J; all others were non-productive. Following IMGT convention, CDR3 was defined as the stretch from the second conserved V-encoded cysteine up to the conserved J-encoded phenylalanine. The earlier analysis of 450 to 750 of the donors excluded any sequence lacking an unambiguous match to a single V gene segment. An earlier analysis of over 450 of the donors classified V segments as functional when productive rearrangements were above 56.7% and as segregating when the standard deviation between donors was above 5%. A statistical classification framework was built to diagnose cytomegalovirus status from the catalog of TCR beta chain sequences. In a later analysis, TCR nucleotide sequences were compared against IMGT/GENE-DB human TR gene sequences so that V and J genes could be assigned. A later analysis assigned CDR3 sequences and most-parsimonious VDJ recombination scenarios with the TCRdist pipeline. A later analysis defined each TCR beta chain by its CDR3 amino acid sequence plus V-gene family, and excluded reads lacking a unique V-gene family. A later analysis removed 550 to 700 highly shared, low-generation-probability nucleotide sequences to deal with suspected cross-contamination and a sequencing artifact. In a later analysis, a clonal expansion index was calculated for each public chain from normalized within-repertoire ranks of inferred template counts. In a later analysis, generation probabilities were computed with a VDJ recombination model fitted to out-of-frame rearrangements, and the resulting probabilities were checked against IGoR. In a later analysis, TCR-TCR, TCR-HLA and TCR-CMV co-occurrence was scored with hypergeometric tests, and a repertoire-size bias correction was applied to TCR pairs. A later analysis estimated false discovery rates by permuting HLA or CMV assignments 20 times. In a later analysis, co-occurring TCRs were grouped with DBSCAN, and TCRdist sequence similarity was added when clustering was performed within HLA-allele-positive subsets. Repertoires with fewer than 30,000 or more than 120,000 public chains, plus five repertoires with anomalous nucleotide sharing, were excluded from co-occurrence clustering. Not all clones reach the TCRdb copy of this immuneACCESS table, which keeps in-frame sequences only. Checked studies attribute under half of the gap to unresolved V genes and leave the rest unexplained. The V and J calls and clone size are taken from that table; D and trimming were inferred from the DNA. The sample table holds more than 110,000 clones, of which over 70% were seen once. Approximately 7% of the sample comes from the top ten.

The sequenced sample was PBMCs. The receptor's source is a man in his forties or fifties in good health and CMV-seropositive.

The CDR3 is CASSLVDMGIAHTQYF. The nucleotides read TGTGCCAGCAGCTTAGTGGATATGGGGATAGCGCATACCCAGTACTTC. This sequence uses TRBV13 and TRBJ2-5, and perhaps TRBD2 as D gene, on 5 matching bases. V gives up 1 base and J gives up 8 bases, and the segment between their germline ends measures 20 bases. The germline V gene (reference sequence) specifies PRHDT as CDR1 and FYEKMQ as CDR2. Taken from cysteine to phenylalanine, the CDR3 has 16 residues. The only DNA kept is the CDR3, 48 bases in frame from the first base.